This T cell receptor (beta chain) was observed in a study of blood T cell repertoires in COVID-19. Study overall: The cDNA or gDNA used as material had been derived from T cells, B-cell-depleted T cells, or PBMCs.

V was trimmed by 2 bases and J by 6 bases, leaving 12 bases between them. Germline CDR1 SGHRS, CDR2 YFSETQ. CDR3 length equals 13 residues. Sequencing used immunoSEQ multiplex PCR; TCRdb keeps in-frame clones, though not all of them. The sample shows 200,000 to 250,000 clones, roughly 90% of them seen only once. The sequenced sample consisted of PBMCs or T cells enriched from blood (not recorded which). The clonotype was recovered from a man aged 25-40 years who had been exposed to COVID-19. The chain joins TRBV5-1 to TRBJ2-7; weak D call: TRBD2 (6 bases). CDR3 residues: CASSFWAAGEQYF. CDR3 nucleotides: TGCGCCAGCAGCTTCTGGGCAGCGGGCGAGCAGTACTTC.